This T cell receptor (beta chain) stems from a study of blood T cell repertoires in COVID-19. Study background: Researchers got acute and convalescent COVID-19 samples from the United States, Italy and Spain. PBMCs, B-cell-depleted T cells, or T cells provided the cDNA or gDNA that made up the material.

Germline CDR1 is GTSNPN and CDR2 is SVGIG (reference sequence). CDR3 size: 13 residues. Per the authors' pipeline: For nucleated cells, counts were estimated from reference gene primer amplification. The data were produced by immunoSEQ multiplex PCR, yet TCRdb's version contains in-frame clones alone and is incomplete. The V and J calls and clone size come from that table; D and trimming were worked out from the DNA. The table has 350,000 to 450,000 clones, approximately 81% seen once. The V and J genes are TRBV30 and TRBJ1-2, with D perhaps matching TRBD1 (5 bases). Sample: peripheral blood. This TCR came from a woman aged 18-35 years with acute or convalescent COVID-19. CDR3 protein: CALIPTAGRSYTF. CDR3 in DNA: TGTGCGTTGATCCCAACGGCAGGGCGAAGCTACACCTTC.